This T cell receptor beta chain was documented in a study of cytomegalovirus exposure and HLA in healthy donors. Study at large: Earlier work reported 100 million or so unique TCR beta sequences from approximately 180 million T cells.

This CDR3 spans 17 amino acids. Trimming removed 4 bases from V and 2 bases from J; junction bases left unmatched: 11. The germline gives CDR1 SGHRS, CDR2 YFSETQ. The study, taken as a whole, reports: Earlier analysis looked at TCR beta V segments, and most were productive about 90% or about 30% of the time.

Amplification used 60 Vbeta primers and 13 Jbeta primers. Data came from immunoSEQ multiplex PCR; TCRdb stores just in-frame clones and leaves some out. This table has 110,000 or so clones, 77% appearing once. A remark on this clone: What it binds is not known.

The sequencing sample was made of PBMCs. This clonotype originated in a man younger than 35 in good health and CMV-seropositive. The chain has TRBV5-1 and TRBJ2-3; 9 bases are shared with TRBD1. The CDR3 DNA reads TGCGCCAGCAGCCCCAGTTACGGGACAGGGACCACAGATACGCAGTATTTT. This encodes CASSPSYGTGTTDTQYF.